The TCR beta chain under discussion was sequenced for a study of lymphopenia after photon versus proton radiotherapy (dated by TCRdb to the late 2010s). General notes on the study: The study compared the immunological effects of photon versus proton radiation therapy in patients with gastrointestinal tumors who developed high-grade lymphopenia. The study was designed to characterize how the impact on the immune system differs between the two radiation modalities. The 20 or so patients in the cohort had gastrointestinal tumors, were treated with either photon or proton therapy, and subsequently developed lymphopenia.

A word on this clone: Its specific antigen is unknown. One base away there is no much larger clone; base qualities are not given.

To prepare the library, the immunoSEQ multiplex PCR assay was applied. T cell repertoires were profiled with deep sequencing of rearranged TCR beta loci together with multiparametric flow cytometry. Not all clones reach the TCRdb copy of this immuneACCESS table, which keeps in-frame sequences only. Checked studies attribute under half of the gap to unresolved V genes and leave the rest unexplained. The sample yields about 39,000 clones; about 94% were counted once. The ten largest make up about 15% of the sample. Study-wide conclusions, independent of this receptor: Among patients across the cohort who died, overall survival time showed an inverse correlation with a larger post-nadir drop in TCR diversity. Relative stability during treatment was observed in proton-treated patients, whereas loss of naive T cells and TCR diversity and gain of effector/memory populations were observed in photon-treated patients. The survival association was assessed only in patients who died, and better survival with proton therapy was presented by the authors as a possibility rather than a demonstrated result. After the lymphocyte count nadir, repertoires from photon-treated patients showed oligoclonal expansion, particularly of CD8+ Temra cells, and this expansion drove the decline in diversity.

The origin of this receptor is a man in his 60s with cholangiocarcinoma. The material sequenced was peripheral blood, taken from a patient treated with photon-based radiotherapy.

Read as DNA, the sequence is TGTGCCAGCACCCTTAGCGGCGGGACCCACAATGAGCAGTTCTTC. The translation is CASTLSGGTHNEQFF. The chain is assembled from TRBV7-3 and TRBJ2-1; a tentative D call is TRBD2 (6 bases match). CDR1 is given as SGHTA and CDR2 as FQGTGA, both from the germline V gene. Including cysteine and phenylalanine, the CDR3 has 15 amino acids. Of the read, only the CDR3 DNA is kept; its 45 bases are in frame from base 1. The junction shows trimming of 7 bases on V and 5 bases on J, plus 18 bases between the germline ends. Joined to the reference TRBV7-3 and TRBJ2-1 proteins, this CDR3 gives the full variable domain: GAGVSQTPSNKVTEKGKYVELRCDPISGHTALYWYRQSLGQGPEFLIYFQGTGAADDSGLPNDRFFAVRPEGSVSTLKIQRTERGDSAVYLCASTLSGGTHNEQFFGPGTRLTVL.